Listed here are 25 T cell receptor beta chains from one sample, sequenced in a study of T-cell reconstitution after alpha-beta-depleted transplantation in children. Unique molecular identifiers were incorporated into the prepared TCRbeta library. TCRdb analysed the PCR reads with MiXCR anew, one entry per CDR3 protein. The sample lists around 530,000 distinct CDR3 sequences, around a third occurring once. The sequencing used PBMCs from the stem cell graft donor, collected from the stem cell graft. Every receptor here comes from a human donor who donated a stem cell graft to a child with aplastic anemia.

The chain is built from TRBV28 and TRBJ2-7, with D perhaps matching TRBD2 (6 bases). This CDR3 is 13 amino acids long. V was clipped by 6 bases and J by 2 bases, with 11 bases between them. Germline lookup yields CDR1 MDHEN and CDR2 SYDVKM. CDR3 sequence (DNA): TGTGCCAGCAGCCGACTAGGGACCTACGAGCAGTACGTC. Its protein is CASSRLGTYEQYV.

The chain carries TRBV6-1 and TRBJ2-1; D is unclear. The CDR3 consists of 13 residues. The V end lost 7 bases, the J end lost 6 bases, and 13 bases lay between the germline ends. Germline lookup yields CDR1 MNHNS and CDR2 SASEGT. DNA of the CDR3: TGTGCCAGCAAACAGTCAGCGCCCAATGAGCAGTTCTTC. It codes for CASKQSAPNEQFF.

The V gene is TRBV6-4, the J gene TRBJ1-1; 7 nucleotides agree with TRBD1. V lost 5 bases, J lost 8 bases, and 8 bases stayed unmatched. The CDR3 has 13 amino acids. CDR1 and CDR2 from the germline V gene are MRHNA and SNTAGT. CDR3 in DNA: TGTGCCAGCAGTTCCAATTGGGACAGCGAAGCTTTCTTT. This sequence encodes CASSSNWDSEAFF.

This chain joins TRBV6-2 or TRBV6-3 and TRBJ2-7; D is ambiguous. Trimming pared 0 bases from V and 6 bases from J, leaving 18 bases between. The germline V gene encodes CDR1 MNHEY and CDR2 SVGEGT. There are 16 residues in the CDR3. The CDR3 region has the DNA TGTGCCAGCAGTTACTCAGGCTGGTCACATTCGCGCGAGCAGTACTTC. Amino acid sequence: CASSYSGWSHSREQYF.

V and J are TRBV2 and TRBJ2-5; no clear D gene. Trimming cost V 0 bases and J 4 bases, with 9 bases left between them. The CDR3 is 14 amino acids. Per the germline V gene, CDR1 is SNHLY and CDR2 is FYNNEI. CDR3 nucleotide sequence: TGTGCCAGCAGTGAAGCGCTAAGTAGAGAGACCCAGTACTTC. Translation gives CASSEALSRETQYF.

The chain links TRBV28 to TRBJ1-2; the D is unclear. The CDR3 has 12 amino acids. The V gene's germline CDR1 is MDHEN and CDR2 SYDVKM. The V and J ends lost 6 bases and 0 bases respectively, with 5 bases between them. CDR3 nucleotide sequence: TGTGCCAGCAGCACAGCTAACTATGGCTACACCTTC. Translating gives CASSTANYGYTF.

There are a few counts of this clonotype. The J gene is TRBJ2-7, the V gene TRBV29-1; D perhaps matches TRBD1 (5 bases). The CDR3 consists of 13 residues. Germline assignment: CDR1 SQVTM and CDR2 ANQGSEA. Between the trimmed V and J ends, which lost 2 bases and 5 bases, there was a span of 13 bases. CDR3 coding DNA: TGCAGCGTTGAACAGGGAATTCGGAACGAGCAGTACGTC. This sequence encodes CSVEQGIRNEQYV.

This clonotype showed up just a few times. The chain has TRBV12-3 or TRBV12-4 and TRBJ2-1, with D possibly being TRBD2 (5 bases). CDR3 size: 12 residues. Trimming left V 7 bases short and J 8 bases short, with 12 bases between. The CDR3 coding sequence is TGTGCCAGCAACGATGAGGGTGATGAGCAGTTCTTC. Its protein product is CASNDEGDEQFF.

This clonotype was recorded a few times. The chain carries TRBV20-1 and TRBJ2-7, with D possibly TRBD2 on 5 matching bases. Germline V lookup: CDR1 DFQATT, CDR2 SNEGSKA (reference sequence). Trimming stripped 6 bases from V and 7 bases from J, with 13 bases between. The length of the CDR3 is 11 residues. DNA for the CDR3: TGCAGTGCCCGCTTGGGGAGAGAGCAGTACTTC. Encoded protein: CSARLGREQYF.

CDR3 in amino acids: CSVNGLGEDEQFF. The CDR3 region has the DNA TGCAGCGTGAACGGACTAGGGGAAGATGAGCAGTTCTTC. V usage is TRBV29-1 and J usage is TRBJ2-1, with 7 bases fitting TRBD2. Losses at the gene ends were 6 bases for V and 8 bases for J; bases not matched to a gene: 10. The CDR3 contains 13 residues. Germline CDR1 and CDR2: SQVTM and ANQGSEA.

V usage is TRBV29-1 and J usage is TRBJ1-1, with TRBD1 matching 10 bases. From germline, CDR1 is SQVTM and CDR2 ANQGSEA. This CDR3 comprises 12 residues. V trimming: 6 bases; J trimming: 4 bases; junction bases outside the gene matches: 2. This CDR3 is CSVRTGGTEAFF. For the CDR3, the DNA is TGCAGCGTCCGGACAGGGGGCACTGAAGCTTTCTTT.

This sequence joins TRBV7-2 and TRBJ2-5, with a possible D match to TRBD2 (7 bases). V gave up 1 base and J gave up 4 bases, with 13 bases separating them. Germline V gene sequence: CDR1 SGHTA, CDR2 FQGNSA. This CDR3 contains 15 residues. CDR3 residues: CASSLVRGGGETQYF. The DNA of the CDR3 is TGTGCCAGCAGCTTAGTGAGGGGGGGTGGAGAGACCCAGTACTTC.

V and J are TRBV3-1 and TRBJ2-7; 10 nucleotides line up with TRBD2. The V gene end was trimmed by 0 bases and the J gene end by 5 bases; junction bases not matched to a gene: 7. Germline V gene data show CDR1 as LGHDT and CDR2 as YNNKEL (reference sequence). The CDR3 contains 16 residues. CDR3 nucleotide sequence: TGTGCCAGCAGCCAAGATCTAGCGGGAGTCTCTCACGAGCAGTACGTC. It is translated as CASSQDLAGVSHEQYV.

This clonotype was detected a few times. The rearrangement links TRBV7-2 to TRBJ2-2, with 11 bases identical to TRBD2. The germline V gene encodes CDR1 SGHTA and CDR2 FQGNSA. The CDR3 consists of 16 residues. Germline trimming cut 4 bases from V and 4 bases from J; bases unmatched to any gene: 5. This chain's CDR3 is CASSSSGTSGTGELFF. CDR3 DNA: TGTGCCAGCAGCTCATCCGGGACTAGCGGCACCGGGGAGCTGTTTTTT.

There are a few counts of this clonotype. The chain recombines TRBV20-1 with TRBJ2-5, with D possibly being TRBD2 (5 bases). The CDR3 totals 14 residues. Germline V gene data show CDR1 as DFQATT and CDR2 as SNEGSKA (reference sequence). The ends were cut back, 6 bases at V and 4 bases at J, with 18 bases in the middle. CDR3 sequence reads: CSAFLPVEGETQYF. The CDR3 DNA reads TGCAGTGCCTTCCTACCTGTCGAGGGAGAGACCCAGTACTTC.

This clonotype turned up a few times. The chain combines TRBV5-1 with TRBJ2-2; D possibly matches TRBD1 or TRBD2 (5 bases each). There are 16 residues in the CDR3. Germline-derived CDR1 and CDR2 are SGHRS and YFSETQ. V was clipped by 3 bases and J by 0 bases, with 12 bases between them. The CDR3 here is CASSSGTAANTGELFF. The CDR3 DNA is TGCGCCAGCAGCTCCGGGACGGCTGCGAACACCGGGGAGCTGTTTTTT. The full variable domain, rest sourced from reference TRBV5-1 and TRBJ2-2, is KAGVTQTPRYLIKTRGQQVTLSCSPISGHRSVSWYQQTPGQGLQFLFEYFSETQRNKGNFPGRFSGRQFSNSRSEMNVSTLELGDSALYLCASSSGTAANTGELFFGEGSRLTVL.

The sample holds a few counts of this clonotype. The rearrangement uses TRBV6-2 or TRBV6-3 and TRBJ1-6; 7 bases map to TRBD1. This CDR3 region has 15 residues. Germline V CDR1 and CDR2: MNHEY, SVGEGT. V shed 8 bases and J 6 bases; nucleotides not matched to a gene: 10. The DNA for the CDR3 is TGTGCCAGCGGAGCTGCGGGGACAGCTAATTCACCCCTCCACTTT. This encodes CASGAAGTANSPLHF.

This clonotype appeared a few times. The genes are TRBV6-1 and TRBJ1-1; D remains ambiguous. CDR1 is MNHNS and CDR2 is SASEGT in the germline V gene. V lost 5 bases and J lost 4, with 11 bases in between. This CDR3 contains 13 residues. The DNA for the CDR3 is TGTGCCAGCAGTCCTTCGGTGGGCACTGAAGCTTTCTTT. Its translation: CASSPSVGTEAFF.

V usage is TRBV20-1 and J usage is TRBJ1-5; TRBD1 is a possible D gene (6 bases). The CDR3 has 19 residues. V lost 1 base, J lost 0 bases, and 22 bases lay in between. Germline lookup yields CDR1 DFQATT and CDR2 SNEGSKA (reference sequence). The DNA of the CDR3 is TGCAGTGCTAGAGGGTGGAGGGACACTGTCATTTATAGCAATCAGCCCCAGCATTTT. It encodes CSARGWRDTVIYSNQPQHF.

Only a few counts were recorded for this clonotype. The rearrangement joins TRBV7-6 to TRBJ2-1, with 9 nucleotides matching TRBD2. V trimming: 1 base; J trimming: 5 bases; junction bases outside the gene matches: 6. CDR3 length: 16 residues. The germline V gene encodes CDR1 SGHVS and CDR2 FNYEAQ. The CDR3 loop reads CASSLELLAGNNEQFF. Here the CDR3 DNA reads TGTGCCAGCAGCTTAGAACTACTAGCGGGTAACAATGAGCAGTTCTTC.

This chain links TRBV7-9 with TRBJ1-2; 8 positions match TRBD1. V lost 5 bases and J lost 6; bases outside the gene matches: 17. CDR3 length: 17 residues. Germline V gene lookup returns CDR1 SEHNR and CDR2 FQNEAQ (reference sequence). The CDR3 reads CASSRPIPGQGSNGYTF. CDR3 DNA sequence: TGTGCCAGCAGCCGACCGATCCCAGGACAGGGTTCGAATGGCTACACCTTC. The complete variable domain, with remaining parts taken from reference TRBV7-9 and TRBJ1-2, reads DTGVSQNPRHKITKRGQNVTFRCDPISEHNRLYWYRQTLGQGPEFLTYFQNEAQLEKSRLLSDRFSAERPKGSFSTLEIQRTEQGDSAMYLCASSRPIPGQGSNGYTFGSGTRLTVV.

The genes are TRBV5-1 and TRBJ2-1; D is unresolved. Germline CDR1 is SGHRS and CDR2 is YFSETQ. V lost 5 bases and J lost 5, with 5 bases in between. This CDR3 region has 11 residues. The CDR3 reads CASRRNNEQFF. The CDR3 DNA reads as TGCGCCAGCAGAAGGAACAATGAGCAGTTCTTC.

This clonotype has more than one count but fewer than ten. V gene TRBV9 combines with J gene TRBJ2-1; 9 positions match TRBD2. Unmatched junction bases numbered 4, after V lost 0 bases and J lost 6 bases. This CDR3 comprises 15 residues. Germline-derived CDR1 and CDR2 are SGDLS and YYNGEE. CDR3 DNA: TGTGCCAGCAGCGTAGCGAGCGGGAGGCCCAATGAGCAGTTCTTC. Its translation: CASSVASGRPNEQFF.

As for this clonotype: A read error may account for a junction end that differs from germline. The V gene is TRBV25-1, the J gene TRBJ1-3; no reliable D call. The length of the CDR3 is 14 residues. The V gene's germline CDR1 is MGHDK and CDR2 SYGVNS. In DNA, the CDR3 is TGTGCCAGCAGTGAGGGATACTCTGGAAACACCATACATTTT. Amino acid sequence: CASSEGYSGNTIHF.

This clonotype was found a few times. This chain links TRBV20-1 with TRBJ2-3, with unresolved D. CDR1 and CDR2 from the germline V gene are DFQATT and SNEGSKA (reference sequence). This CDR3 comprises 13 residues. Deletions cut 0 bases from V and 0 bases from J, with 4 bases between. The CDR3 sequence is CSARDESTDTQYF. CDR3 nucleotides: TGCAGTGCTAGAGATGAAAGCACAGATACGCAGTATTTT.